This record concerns one T cell receptor (beta chain) sequence. The entry originates in a study of T cell changes during pregnancy in multiple sclerosis. Using immunoSEQ multiplex PCR, the repertoire was profiled, and TCRdb retains in-frame clones only, with some absent. The table includes around 26,000 clones, more than 75% detected once. Germline V lookup: CDR1 MGHRA, CDR2 YSYEKL. The length of the CDR3 is 13 residues. V shed 1 base and J 7 bases; nucleotides not matched to a gene: 1. J is TRBJ1-3 and V is TRBV4-1, with 7 nucleotides matching TRBD1. The sample here was CD8+ T cells from peripheral blood mononuclear cells, taken in the first trimester of pregnancy. The sequence was obtained from a female donor in good health, enrolled as a control in a pregnancy study. The CDR3 bases are TGCGCCAGCAGCCAAGCAGGGGGGAACACCATATATTTT. Translation: CASSQAGGNTIYF.